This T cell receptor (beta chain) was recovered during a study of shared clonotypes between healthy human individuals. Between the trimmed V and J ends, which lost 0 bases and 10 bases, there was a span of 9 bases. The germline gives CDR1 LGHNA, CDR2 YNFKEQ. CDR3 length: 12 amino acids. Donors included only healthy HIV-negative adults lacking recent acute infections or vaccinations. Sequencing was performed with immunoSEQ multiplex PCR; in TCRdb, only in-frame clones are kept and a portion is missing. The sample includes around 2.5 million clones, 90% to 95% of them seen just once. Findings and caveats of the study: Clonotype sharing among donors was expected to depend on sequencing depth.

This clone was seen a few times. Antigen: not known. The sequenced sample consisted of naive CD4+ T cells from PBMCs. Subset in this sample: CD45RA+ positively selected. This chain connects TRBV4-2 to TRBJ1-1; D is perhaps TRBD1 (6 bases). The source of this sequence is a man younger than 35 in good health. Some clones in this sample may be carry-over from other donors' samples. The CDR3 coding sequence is TGTGCCAGCAGCCAAGATTCGACAGGAGCTTTCTTT. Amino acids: CASSQDSTGAFF.